A selection of T cell receptor beta chains follows, all from one sample in a study of cytomegalovirus exposure and HLA in healthy donors. Libraries were prepared by immunoSEQ multiplex PCR; TCRdb keeps only in-frame clonotypes and omits some of them. The sample contains 90,000 to 120,000 clones, 82% of which appear only once. The sequenced sample consisted of PBMCs. These TCRs come from a young man in good health and CMV-seropositive. Both conserved end residues are part of each CDR3. Fields, in order: V gene, CDR3 protein.

TRBV7-9 CSSSLNVGPYEQYF
TRBV7-6 CASSSRHRYEQYF
TRBV27 CASSLLGGPFQETQYF
TRBV6-5 CASSPIRGGDGYTF
TRBV11-3 CASSFLAGMETQYF
TRBV6-6 CASFARTGGEETQYF
TRBV14 CASSQDVVSSLSYNEQFF
TRBV5-1 CASSRDRVKTQYF
TRBV7-8 CASSRSYEQYF
TRBV11-3 CASSLDHGGGWGNEQFF
TRBV9 CASSAPPTGVGGYTF
TRBV7-9 CASSLDQGKLFF
TRBV19 CASAQSILTSGGYTF
TRBV5-1 CASSLDREMGGYTF
TRBV9 CASSVDGTHRNTIYF
TRBV4-1 CASSQVYTHYGYTF
TRBV6-1 CASSDPTYEQYF
TRBV6-5 CASSRGDGNTIYF
TRBV4-1 CASSQAFQGADEKLFF
TRBV5-1 CASSLASGKETQYF
TRBV5-1 CASSLGDRINYGYTF
TRBV6-6 CASSYTRPSYEQYF
TRBV18 CASSPRSGQGAVYEQFF
TRBV7-2 CASSLGGVGEKLFF
TRBV27 CASSRDRGHSQYF
TRBV13 CASSLQGAPAYGYTF
TRBV6-1 CASREGGNSPLHF
TRBV9 CASSETSNTEAFF
TRBV18 CASSPNREDSKTEAFF
TRBV10-1 CASSASVQETQYF
TRBV6-6 CASNTWGGAGNTIYF
TRBV5-6 CASSLIRENGGETQYF
TRBV5-1 CASSYDIGVEKLFF
TRBV18 CASSPSRTSTDTQYF
TRBV19 CASSTGEKLFF
TRBV9 CASSPRGTGGEKLFF
TRBV25-1 CASSGQGSFNYGYTF
TRBV11-3 CASSSIHGPLHF
TRBV25-1 CASSHTGAGNTIYF
TRBV7-2 CASRPPGLGTDTQYF
TRBV19 CASSIRLTADQPQHF